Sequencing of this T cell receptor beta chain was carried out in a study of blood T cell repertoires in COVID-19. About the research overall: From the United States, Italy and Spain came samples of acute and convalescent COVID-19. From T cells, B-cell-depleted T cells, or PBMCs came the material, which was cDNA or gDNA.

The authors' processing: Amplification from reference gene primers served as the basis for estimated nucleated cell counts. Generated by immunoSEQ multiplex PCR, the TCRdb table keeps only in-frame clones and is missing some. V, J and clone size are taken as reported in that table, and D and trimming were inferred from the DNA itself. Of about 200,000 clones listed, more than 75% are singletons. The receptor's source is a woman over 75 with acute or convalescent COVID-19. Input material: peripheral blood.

The CDR3 reads CASSRLASGTSGFEQFF. CDR3 sequence (DNA): TGTGCCAGCAGCCGCTTAGCGTCGGGGACTAGCGGGTTTGAGCAGTTCTTC. The V and J genes are TRBV3-1 (or the pseudogene TRBV3-2) and TRBJ2-1; 12 bases are shared with TRBD2. Germline CDR1 reads LGHDT; CDR2 reads YNNKEL (reference sequence). V trimming: 4 bases; J trimming: 9 bases; junction bases outside the gene matches: 13. The CDR3 is made up of 17 amino acids.